Shown below are 23 T cell receptor beta chains from a single sample sequenced in a study of control samples from healthy donors and cancer patients. Measured with immunoSEQ multiplex PCR; TCRdb has only the in-frame clones, and not every one. The sample has 75,000 to 90,000 clones, approximately 90% seen once. The sample was blood. These receptors originate from a man between 50 and 59 years old in good health.

V gene TRBV27 combines with J gene TRBJ2-6; D gene ambiguous. The germline CDR1 and CDR2 sequences are MNHEY and SMNVEV (reference sequence). V lost 3 bases, J lost 4 bases, and 10 bases lay in between. This CDR3 is 15 amino acids long. The CDR3 nucleotides are TGTGCCAGCAGTTTTTCGGTAACCGGGGCCAACGTCCTGACTTTC. Translating it yields CASSFSVTGANVLTF. The variable domain in full, completed from reference TRBV27 and TRBJ2-6, reads EAQVTQNPRYLITVTGKKLTVTCSQNMNHEYMSWYRQDPGLGLRQIYYSMNVEVTDKGDVPEGYKVSRKEKRNFPLILESPSPNQTSLYFCASSFSVTGANVLTFGAGSRLTVL.

In nucleotides, the CDR3 is TGTGCCAGCAGCTCCTCCTCGACAGGCCCTACTTATGGCTACACCTTC. Protein: CASSSSSTGPTYGYTF. The chain joins TRBV7-9 to TRBJ1-2; D may be TRBD1 (6 bases). Germline CDR1 reads SEHNR; CDR2 reads FQNEAQ (reference sequence). The CDR3 has 16 amino acids. Trimming cost V 4 bases and J 5 bases, with 20 bases left between them.

This chain connects TRBV7-2 to TRBJ1-6; 9 bases are a match to TRBD1. The CDR3 runs to 15 residues. Germline lookup yields CDR1 SGHTA and CDR2 FQGNSA. Germline trimming cut 1 base from V and 13 bases from J; bases unmatched to any gene: 8. The CDR3 sequence is CASSLGGQGVSPLHF. The CDR3 DNA sequence: TGTGCCAGCAGCTTAGGGGGACAGGGTGTTTCGCCCCTCCACTTT.

V is TRBV4-1 and J is TRBJ2-7, with D possibly TRBD1 on 5 matching bases. The CDR3 runs 14 residues. The V end was cut by 0 bases, the J end by 3 bases, with 9 bases between. Germline CDR1 reads MGHRA; CDR2 reads YSYEKL. The CDR3 reads CASSQEGRVYEQYF. For the CDR3, the DNA is TGCGCCAGCAGCCAAGAGGGCAGGGTCTACGAGCAGTACTTC.

The rearrangement joins TRBV11-2 to TRBJ2-7; D is ambiguous. The ends were cut back, 5 bases at V and 3 bases at J, with 11 bases in the middle. Germline CDR1 is SGHAT and CDR2 is FQNNGV. The CDR3 length is 13 residues. The CDR3 DNA is TGTGCCAGCAGCGGCCCTCGGTACTACGAGCAGTACTTC. Protein sequence: CASSGPRYYEQYF.

This clone is a singleton in its sample. The chain uses TRBV10-3 and TRBJ2-7; D unclear. Germline V gives CDR1 ENHRY, CDR2 SYGVKD. The CDR3 loop spans 16 amino acids. Between the trimmed V and J ends, which lost 1 base and 4 bases, there was a span of 17 bases. CDR3 bases: TGTGCCATCAGTGAGTTACTGCCGGGCCCCCGGTACGAGCAGTACTTC. Translated: CAISELLPGPRYEQYF.

V gene TRBV27 combines with J gene TRBJ2-5; tentatively, D is TRBD1 (5 bases). This CDR3 is built from 17 residues. V lost 6 bases and J 9 bases, leaving 29 bases between the germline ends. Germline V lookup: CDR1 MNHEY, CDR2 SMNVEV (reference sequence). CDR3 amino acids: CASSTNQGSRLLGAQYF. The DNA for the CDR3 is TGTGCCAGCAGCACTAACCAAGGCTCACGACTGCTAGGGGCCCAGTACTTC.

The V and J genes are TRBV25-1 and TRBJ2-2, with TRBD1 matching over 8 bases. The CDR3 extends over 15 amino acids. CDR1 and CDR2 (germline): MGHDK, SYGVNS. J gave up 7 bases and V 2 bases, and 6 bases lay outside the gene matches. The CDR3 is CASSEQGARVGELFF. The CDR3 DNA reads as TGTGCCAGCAGTGAACAGGGGGCGAGGGTCGGGGAGCTGTTTTTT.

The chain combines TRBV12-3 or TRBV12-4 with TRBJ2-1; the D is unclear. V dropped 6 bases and J dropped 9 bases, with 9 bases sitting between them. This CDR3 is 11 amino acids long. The CDR3 region is CASRFGIEQFF. The CDR3 DNA reads TGTGCCAGCAGGTTTGGGATTGAGCAGTTCTTC.

The CDR3 loop is CASSPGRGGGSNWNTGELFF. The CDR3 nucleotides are TGTGCCAGCAGCCCGGGCCGGGGCGGGGGCTCTAACTGGAACACCGGGGAGCTGTTTTTT. The genes are TRBV6-6 and TRBJ2-2, with a possible D match to TRBD2 (7 bases). This CDR3 spans 20 amino acids. CDR1 is MNHNY and CDR2 is SVGAGI in the germline V gene (reference sequence). V lost 6 bases and J lost 1, with 27 bases in between.

This chain joins TRBV5-1 and TRBJ2-7; D tentatively fits TRBD1 or TRBD2 (5 bases each). This CDR3 is 14 amino acids long. Trimming cost V 5 bases and J 3 bases, with 15 bases left between them. From germline, CDR1 is SGHRS and CDR2 YFSETQ. CDR3 bases: TGCGCCAGCAGTCCGGGACCTGGGGGCTACGAGCAGTACTTC. It codes for CASSPGPGGYEQYF.

The gene calls are TRBV4-2 and TRBJ1-1; tentative D call: TRBD1 (5 bases). Germline CDR1 and CDR2: LGHNA and YNFKEQ. The CDR3 is 14 residues long. Trimming stripped 3 bases from V and 5 bases from J, with 13 bases between. CDR3 in DNA: TGTGCCAGCAGCCACGTCCTGGGGGGTACTGAAGCTTTCTTT. Amino acid sequence: CASSHVLGGTEAFF.

This clone was seen only a few times. This chain uses TRBV5-1 with TRBJ1-5, with D unresolved. Germline V gene sequence: CDR1 SGHRS, CDR2 YFSETQ. Trimming shortened V by 7 bases and J by 5 bases, and 19 bases separated the two germline ends. The CDR3 spans 15 residues. The CDR3 DNA follows: TGCGCCAGCTCCCGCGGTCCCGAGGGAGATCAGCCCCAGCATTTT. Encoded protein: CASSRGPEGDQPQHF. The full variable domain, with the rest looked up from reference TRBV5-1 and TRBJ1-5, is KAGVTQTPRYLIKTRGQQVTLSCSPISGHRSVSWYQQTPGQGLQFLFEYFSETQRNKGNFPGRFSGRQFSNSRSEMNVSTLELGDSALYLCASSRGPEGDQPQHFGDGTRLSIL.

This sequence joins TRBV4-1 and TRBJ2-7; D not certain. Trimming shortened V by 1 base and J by 4 bases, and 14 bases separated the two germline ends. Germline assignment: CDR1 MGHRA and CDR2 YSYEKL. The CDR3 extends over 15 amino acids. This CDR3 is CASSQANVLPYEQYF. DNA of the CDR3: TGCGCCAGCAGCCAAGCGAATGTACTACCATACGAGCAGTACTTC.

The chain uses TRBV6-5 and TRBJ1-2, with 7 bases aligning to TRBD1. Germline V gene lookup returns CDR1 MNHEY and CDR2 SVGAGI. The CDR3 extends over 13 amino acids. Trimming took 4 bases from V and 8 from J; bases not matched to a gene: 7. The CDR3 nucleotides are TGTGCCAGCAGTTCCGACAGGGAATTCGGCTACACCTTC. Residues: CASSSDREFGYTF.

This chain connects TRBV2 to TRBJ1-6; D gene unclear. The CDR3 is 14 amino acids. Trimming took 4 bases from V and 7 from J, leaving 11 bases between them. Germline values: CDR1 SNHLY, CDR2 FYNNEI. The CDR3 sequence is CASSGRHINSPLHF. The CDR3 DNA sequence: TGTGCCAGCAGTGGTCGCCACATAAATTCACCCCTCCACTTT.

The V and J genes are TRBV5-4 and TRBJ1-1; D gene ambiguous. V lost 4 bases and J 2 bases, leaving 15 bases between the germline ends. From germline, CDR1 is SGHNT and CDR2 YYREEE (reference sequence). The CDR3 is made up of 15 amino acids. The CDR3 protein is CASSPEIQANTEAFF. The CDR3, as DNA: TGTGCCAGCAGCCCGGAGATCCAGGCTAACACTGAAGCTTTCTTT.

On this clone: The CDR3 does not end in the conserved phenylalanine or tryptophan, so this is likely a read error. The DNA is left out, because the CDR3 cannot be placed on it with certainty; the CDR3 is given as TCRdb lists it. The rearrangement uses TRBV20-1 and TRBJ1-1. Germline CDR1 DFQATT, CDR2 SNEGSKA (reference sequence). Inclusive of both ends, the CDR3 amounts to 11 amino acids. The chain's CDR3 is CSARDGRSTWL.

The V call is TRBV5-1, the J call TRBJ1-4; a weak D match, TRBD1 (5 bases). This CDR3 comprises 14 residues. The V gene lost 3 bases and the J gene lost 6 bases, with 12 bases spanning the gap. Germline CDR1 is SGHRS and CDR2 is YFSETQ. CDR3 sequence: CASSSDSTYEKLFF. The CDR3 bases are TGCGCCAGCAGCTCTGACAGTACTTATGAAAAACTGTTTTTT.

This chain uses TRBV9 with TRBJ1-6, with TRBD1 matching over 7 bases. The CDR3 is 16 amino acids. Germline CDR1 is SGDLS and CDR2 is YYNGEE. V shed 0 bases, J shed 4 bases, and the junction held 4 bases outside the gene matches. In DNA, the CDR3 is TGTGCCAGCAGCGTAGGGTCAGGGGGTTATAATTCACCCCTCCACTTT. Translated, it gives CASSVGSGGYNSPLHF.

The chain carries TRBV18 and TRBJ1-5; 7 positions agree with TRBD1. Trimming took 3 bases from V and 4 from J; bases not matched to a gene: 12. The CDR3 runs 17 residues. Germline V lookup: CDR1 KGHSH, CDR2 LQKENI. The CDR3 sequence is CASSPFGTEGGNQPQHF. The CDR3 DNA reads as TGTGCCAGCTCACCGTTCGGGACAGAGGGGGGAAATCAGCCCCAGCATTTT.

The CDR3 reads CASSPIGGGNTIYF. CDR3 nucleotides: TGTGCCAGCAGCCCGATCGGGGGCGGAAACACCATATATTTT. V and J are TRBV11-2 and TRBJ1-3, with TRBD1 as a possible D gene (6 bases). The CDR3 runs 14 residues. CDR1 is SGHAT and CDR2 is FQNNGV in the germline V gene. The V end was cut by 5 bases, the J end by 4 bases, with 12 bases between.

The genes are TRBV6-1 and TRBJ2-7; TRBD1 might be the D (6 bases). The V and J ends lost 4 bases and 2 bases respectively, with 18 bases between them. CDR3 length: 16 amino acids. Per germline, CDR1 MNHNS and CDR2 SASEGT. CDR3: CASSAQRIRGPYEQYF. CDR3 DNA sequence: TGTGCCAGCAGTGCCCAACGGATCAGGGGTCCCTACGAGCAGTACTTC.